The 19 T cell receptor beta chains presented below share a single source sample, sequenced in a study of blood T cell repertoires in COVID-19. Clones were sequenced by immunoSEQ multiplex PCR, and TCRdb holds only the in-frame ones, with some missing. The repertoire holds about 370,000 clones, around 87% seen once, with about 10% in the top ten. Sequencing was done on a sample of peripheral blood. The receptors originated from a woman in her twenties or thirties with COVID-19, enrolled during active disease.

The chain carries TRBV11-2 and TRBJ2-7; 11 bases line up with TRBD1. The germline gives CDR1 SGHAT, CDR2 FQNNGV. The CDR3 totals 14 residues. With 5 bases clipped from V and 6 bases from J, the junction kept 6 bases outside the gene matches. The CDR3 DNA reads TGTGCCAGCAGCCCCGGGGGACAGGGGGTCGAGCAGTACTTC. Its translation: CASSPGGQGVEQYF.

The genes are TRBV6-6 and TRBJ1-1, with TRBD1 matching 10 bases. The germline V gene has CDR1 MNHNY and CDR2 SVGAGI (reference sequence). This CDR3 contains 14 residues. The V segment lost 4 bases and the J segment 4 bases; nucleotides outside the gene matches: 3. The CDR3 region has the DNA TGTGCCAGCAGTTCGGGACAGGGGTTCACTGAAGCTTTCTTT. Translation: CASSSGQGFTEAFF.

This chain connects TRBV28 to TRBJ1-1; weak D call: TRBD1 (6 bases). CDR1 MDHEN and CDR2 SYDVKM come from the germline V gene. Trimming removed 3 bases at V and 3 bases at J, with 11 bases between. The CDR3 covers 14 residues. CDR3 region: CASSFSDRYTEAFF. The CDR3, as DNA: TGTGCCAGCAGTTTCTCGGACAGATACACTGAAGCTTTCTTT.

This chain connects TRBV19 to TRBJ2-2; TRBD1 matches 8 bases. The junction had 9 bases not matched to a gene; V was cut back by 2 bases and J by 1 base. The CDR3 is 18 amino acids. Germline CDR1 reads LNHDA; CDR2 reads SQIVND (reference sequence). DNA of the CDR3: TGTGCCAGTAGTATACTAGGACTCGGGACAGGGAACACCGGGGAGCTGTTTTTT. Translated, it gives CASSILGLGTGNTGELFF.

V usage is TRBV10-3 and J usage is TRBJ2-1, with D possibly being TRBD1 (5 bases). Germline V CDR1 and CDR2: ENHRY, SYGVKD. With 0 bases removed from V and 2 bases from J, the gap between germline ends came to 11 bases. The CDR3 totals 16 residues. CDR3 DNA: TGTGCCATCAGTGAGTCGGGGCTCCCACCCTACAATGAGCAGTTCTTC. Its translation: CAISESGLPPYNEQFF.

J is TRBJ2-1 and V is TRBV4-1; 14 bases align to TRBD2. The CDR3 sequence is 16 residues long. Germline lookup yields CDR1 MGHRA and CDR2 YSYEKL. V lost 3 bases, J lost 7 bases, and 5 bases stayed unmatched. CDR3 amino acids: CASSQGLAGVRNEQFF. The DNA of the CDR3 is TGCGCCAGCAGCCAGGGACTAGCGGGAGTAAGGAATGAGCAGTTCTTC.

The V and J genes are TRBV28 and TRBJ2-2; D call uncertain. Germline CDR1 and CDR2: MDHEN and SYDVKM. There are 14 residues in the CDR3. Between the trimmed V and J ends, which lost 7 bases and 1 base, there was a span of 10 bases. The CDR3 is CASTWAGNTGELFF. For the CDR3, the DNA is TGTGCCAGCACCTGGGCAGGGAACACCGGGGAGCTGTTTTTT. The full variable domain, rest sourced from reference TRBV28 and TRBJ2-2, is DVKVTQSSRYLVKRTGEKVFLECVQDMDHENMFWYRQDPGLGLRLIYFSYDVKMKEKGDIPEGYSVSREKKERFSLILESASTNQTSMYLCASTWAGNTGELFFGEGSRLTVL.

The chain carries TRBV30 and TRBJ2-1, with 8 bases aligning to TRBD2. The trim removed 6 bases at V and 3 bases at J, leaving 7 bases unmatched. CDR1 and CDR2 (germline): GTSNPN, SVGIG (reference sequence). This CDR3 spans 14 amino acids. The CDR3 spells CACWWREDYNEQFF. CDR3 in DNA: TGTGCCTGCTGGTGGCGGGAGGACTACAATGAGCAGTTCTTC.

The chain's CDR3 is CASSQVGWGADGYTF. Here the CDR3 DNA reads TGTGCCAGCAGCCAAGTGGGATGGGGAGCAGATGGCTACACCTTC. This rearrangement joins TRBV3-1 (or the pseudogene TRBV3-2) to TRBJ1-2; D remains unclear. The germline gives CDR1 LGHDT, CDR2 YNNKEL (reference sequence). The germline V and J ends were trimmed by 1 base and 6 bases, with 15 bases remaining between them. CDR3 length: 15 residues.

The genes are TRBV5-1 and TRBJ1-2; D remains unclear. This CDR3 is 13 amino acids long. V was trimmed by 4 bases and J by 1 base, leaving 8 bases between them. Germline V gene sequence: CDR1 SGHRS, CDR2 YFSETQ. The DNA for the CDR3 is TGCGCCAGCAGCATTACGGTTAACTATGGCTACACCTTC. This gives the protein CASSITVNYGYTF.

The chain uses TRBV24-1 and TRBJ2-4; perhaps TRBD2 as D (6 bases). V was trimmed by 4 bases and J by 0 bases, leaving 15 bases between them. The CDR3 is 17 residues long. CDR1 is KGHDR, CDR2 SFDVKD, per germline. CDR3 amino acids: CATSDRGTGAAKNIQYF. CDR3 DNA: TGTGCCACCAGTGACCGCGGGACTGGGGCAGCCAAAAACATTCAGTACTTC.

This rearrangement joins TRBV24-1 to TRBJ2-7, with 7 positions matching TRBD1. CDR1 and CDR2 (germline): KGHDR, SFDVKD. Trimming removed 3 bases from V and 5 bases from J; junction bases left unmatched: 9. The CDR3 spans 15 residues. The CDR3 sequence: CATSDPDRDPDEQYF. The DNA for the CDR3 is TGTGCCACCAGTGATCCTGACAGGGATCCAGACGAGCAGTACTTC.

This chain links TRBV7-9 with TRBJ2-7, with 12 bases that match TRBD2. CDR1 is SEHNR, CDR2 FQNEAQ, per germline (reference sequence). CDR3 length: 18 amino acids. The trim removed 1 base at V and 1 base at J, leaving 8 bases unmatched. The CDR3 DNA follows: TGTGCCAGCAGCTTAGGGGGACTAGCGGGCGGCCCATCCTACGAGCAGTACTTC. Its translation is CASSLGGLAGGPSYEQYF.

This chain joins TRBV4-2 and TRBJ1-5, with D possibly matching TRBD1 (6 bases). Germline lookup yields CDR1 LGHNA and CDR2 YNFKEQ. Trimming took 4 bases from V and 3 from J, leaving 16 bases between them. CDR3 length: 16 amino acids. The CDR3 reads CASSPRGRGDNQPQHF. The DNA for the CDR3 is TGTGCCAGCAGCCCCAGGGGCCGGGGGGACAATCAGCCCCAGCATTTT.

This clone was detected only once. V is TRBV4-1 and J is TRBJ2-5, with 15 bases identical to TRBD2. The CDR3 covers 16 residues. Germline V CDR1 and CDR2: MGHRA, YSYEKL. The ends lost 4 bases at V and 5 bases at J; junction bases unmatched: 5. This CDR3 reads CASSPGTSGRRETQYF. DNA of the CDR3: TGCGCCAGCAGCCCCGGGACTAGCGGGAGGCGGGAGACCCAGTACTTC.

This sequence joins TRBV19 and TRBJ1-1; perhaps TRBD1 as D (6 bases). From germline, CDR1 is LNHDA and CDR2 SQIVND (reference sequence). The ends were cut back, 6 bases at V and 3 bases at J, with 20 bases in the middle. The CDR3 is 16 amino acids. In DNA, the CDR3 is TGTGCCAGTAGCCGCCGACAGGTTAGAACGGACACTGAAGCTTTCTTT. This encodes CASSRRQVRTDTEAFF. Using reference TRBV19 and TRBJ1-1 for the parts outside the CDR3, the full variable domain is DGGITQSPKYLFRKEGQNVTLSCEQNLNHDAMYWYRQDPGQGLRLIYYSQIVNDFQKGDIAEGYSVSREKKESFPLTVTSAQKNPTAFYLCASSRRQVRTDTEAFFGQGTRLTVV.

This CDR3 reads CASSIARQGYNEQFF. CDR3 nucleotide sequence: TGTGCCAGTAGTATAGCGAGACAGGGCTACAATGAGCAGTTCTTC. V and J are TRBV19 and TRBJ2-1; 7 bases align to TRBD1. The CDR3 extends over 15 amino acids. Germline V lookup: CDR1 LNHDA, CDR2 SQIVND (reference sequence). J lost 3 bases, V lost 1 base, and 3 bases had no gene match.

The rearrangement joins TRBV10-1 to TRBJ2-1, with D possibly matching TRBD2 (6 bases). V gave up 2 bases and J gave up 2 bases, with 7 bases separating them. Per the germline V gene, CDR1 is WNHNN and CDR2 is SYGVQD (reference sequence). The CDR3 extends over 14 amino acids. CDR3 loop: CASSELATYNEQFF. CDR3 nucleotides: TGCGCCAGCAGTGAGCTAGCGACCTACAATGAGCAGTTCTTC.

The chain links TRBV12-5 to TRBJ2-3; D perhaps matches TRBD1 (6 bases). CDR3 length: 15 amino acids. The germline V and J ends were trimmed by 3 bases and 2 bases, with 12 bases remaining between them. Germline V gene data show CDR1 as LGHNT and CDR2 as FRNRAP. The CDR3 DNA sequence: TGTGCTAGTGGTTTAGACGGACAGTACACAGATACGCAGTATTTT. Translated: CASGLDGQYTDTQYF.